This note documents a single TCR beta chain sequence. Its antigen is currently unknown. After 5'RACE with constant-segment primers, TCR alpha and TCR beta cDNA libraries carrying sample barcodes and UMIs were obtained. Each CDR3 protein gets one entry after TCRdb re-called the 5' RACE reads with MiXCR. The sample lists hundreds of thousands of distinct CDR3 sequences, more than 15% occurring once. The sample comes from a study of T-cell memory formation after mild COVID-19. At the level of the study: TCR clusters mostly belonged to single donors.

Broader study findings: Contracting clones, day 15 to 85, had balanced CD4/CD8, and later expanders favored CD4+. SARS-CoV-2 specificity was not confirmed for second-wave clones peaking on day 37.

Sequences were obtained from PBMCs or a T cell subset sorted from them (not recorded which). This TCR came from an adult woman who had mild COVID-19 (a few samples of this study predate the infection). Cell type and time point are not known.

Written as DNA, the CDR3 is TGCAGCGTTGTTGGGGGAGCTGACTCTTACAATGAGCAGTTCTTC. This encodes CSVVGGADSYNEQFF. This chain joins TRBV29-1 and TRBJ2-1; TRBD1 or TRBD2 may be the D gene (5 bases each). Trimming shortened V by 4 bases and J by 4 bases, and 17 bases separated the two germline ends. The germline V gene has CDR1 SQVTM and CDR2 ANQGSEA. The CDR3 has 15 residues.